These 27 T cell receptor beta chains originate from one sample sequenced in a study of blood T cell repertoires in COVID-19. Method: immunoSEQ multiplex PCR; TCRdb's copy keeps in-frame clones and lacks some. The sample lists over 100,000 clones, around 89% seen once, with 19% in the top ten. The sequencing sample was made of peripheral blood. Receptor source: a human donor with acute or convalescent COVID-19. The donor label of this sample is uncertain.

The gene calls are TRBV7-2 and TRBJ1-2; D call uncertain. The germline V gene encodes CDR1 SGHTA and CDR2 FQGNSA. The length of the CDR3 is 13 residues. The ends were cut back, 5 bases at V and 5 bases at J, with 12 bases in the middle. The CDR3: CASSPGGFYGYTF. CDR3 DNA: TGTGCCAGCAGCCCCGGAGGGTTTTATGGCTACACCTTC. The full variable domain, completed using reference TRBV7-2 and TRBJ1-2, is GAGVSQSPSNKVTEKGKDVELRCDPISGHTALYWYRQSLGQGLEFLIYFQGNSAPDKSGLPSDRFSAERTGGSVSTLTIQRTQQEDSAVYLCASSPGGFYGYTFGSGTRLTVV.

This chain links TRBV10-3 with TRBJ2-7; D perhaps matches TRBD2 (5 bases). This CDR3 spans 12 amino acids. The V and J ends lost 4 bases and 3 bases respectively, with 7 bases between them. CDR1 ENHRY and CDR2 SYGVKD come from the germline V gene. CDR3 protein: CAISGGIYEQYF. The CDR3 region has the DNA TGTGCCATCAGTGGAGGGATCTACGAGCAGTACTTC.

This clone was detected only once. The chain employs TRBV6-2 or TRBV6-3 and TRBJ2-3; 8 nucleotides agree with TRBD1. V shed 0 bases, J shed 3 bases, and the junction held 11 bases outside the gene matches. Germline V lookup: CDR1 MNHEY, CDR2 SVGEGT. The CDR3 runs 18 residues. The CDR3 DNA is TGTGCCAGCAGTTACTCCCCCAACAGGGGGTATTGGACAGATACGCAGTATTTT. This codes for CASSYSPNRGYWTDTQYF.

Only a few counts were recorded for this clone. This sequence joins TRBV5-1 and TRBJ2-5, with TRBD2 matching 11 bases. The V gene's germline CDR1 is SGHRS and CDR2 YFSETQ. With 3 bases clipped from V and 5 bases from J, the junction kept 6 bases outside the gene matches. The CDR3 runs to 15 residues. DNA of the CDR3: TGCGCCAGCAGCTGGTCTAGCGGGGGGATGGAGACCCAGTACTTC. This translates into CASSWSSGGMETQYF.

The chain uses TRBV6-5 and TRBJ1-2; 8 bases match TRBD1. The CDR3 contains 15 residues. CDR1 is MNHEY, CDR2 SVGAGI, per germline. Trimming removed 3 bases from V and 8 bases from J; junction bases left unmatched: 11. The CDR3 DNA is TGTGCCAGCAGTTATGGACAGGGCCCTTTAAGGGGCTACACCTTC. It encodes CASSYGQGPLRGYTF.

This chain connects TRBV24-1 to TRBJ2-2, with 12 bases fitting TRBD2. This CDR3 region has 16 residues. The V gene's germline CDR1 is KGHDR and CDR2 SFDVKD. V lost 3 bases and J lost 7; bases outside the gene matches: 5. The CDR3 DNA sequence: TGTGCCACCAGTGATGCTAGCGGGAGGGTGGTCGGGGAGCTGTTTTTT. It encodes CATSDASGRVVGELFF.

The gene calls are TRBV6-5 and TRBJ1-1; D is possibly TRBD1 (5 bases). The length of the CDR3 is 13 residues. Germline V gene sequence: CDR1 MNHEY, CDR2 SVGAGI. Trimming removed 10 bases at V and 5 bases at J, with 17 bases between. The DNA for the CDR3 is TGTGCCACCGCGGTCCCGGGGGGGACTGAAGCTTTCTTT. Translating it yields CATAVPGGTEAFF.

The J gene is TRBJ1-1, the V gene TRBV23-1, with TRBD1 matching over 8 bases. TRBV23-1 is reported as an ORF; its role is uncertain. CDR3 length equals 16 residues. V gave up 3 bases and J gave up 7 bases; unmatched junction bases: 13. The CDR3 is CASSHPNPPGGIEAFF. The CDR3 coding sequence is TGCGCCAGCAGTCATCCGAATCCACCAGGGGGCATTGAAGCTTTCTTT.

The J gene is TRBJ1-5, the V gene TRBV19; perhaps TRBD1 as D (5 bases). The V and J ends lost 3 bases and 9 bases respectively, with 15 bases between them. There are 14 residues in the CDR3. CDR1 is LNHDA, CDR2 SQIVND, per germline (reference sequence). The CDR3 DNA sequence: TGTGCCAGTAGTATTTCAGGGTCGGGAGGGCCCCAGCATTTT. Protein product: CASSISGSGGPQHF.

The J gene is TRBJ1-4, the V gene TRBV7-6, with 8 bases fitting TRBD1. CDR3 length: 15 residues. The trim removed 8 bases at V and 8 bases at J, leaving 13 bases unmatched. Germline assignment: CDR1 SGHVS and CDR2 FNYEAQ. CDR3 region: CASAPLFGQGEKLFF. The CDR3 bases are TGTGCCAGCGCCCCACTGTTCGGACAGGGCGAAAAACTGTTTTTT.

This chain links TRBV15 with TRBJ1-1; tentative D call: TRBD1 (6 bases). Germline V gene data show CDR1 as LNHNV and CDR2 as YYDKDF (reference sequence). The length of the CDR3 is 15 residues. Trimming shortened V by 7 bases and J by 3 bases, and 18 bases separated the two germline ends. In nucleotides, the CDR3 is TGTGCCACCACCAGGCTTTATGAGGGGGACACTGAAGCTTTCTTT. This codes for CATTRLYEGDTEAFF. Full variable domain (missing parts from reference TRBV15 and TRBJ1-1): DAMVIQNPRYQVTQFGKPVTLSCSQTLNHNVMYWYQQKSSQAPKLLFHYYDKDFNNEADTPDNFQSRRPNTSFCFLDIRSPGLGDTAMYLCATTRLYEGDTEAFFGQGTRLTVV.

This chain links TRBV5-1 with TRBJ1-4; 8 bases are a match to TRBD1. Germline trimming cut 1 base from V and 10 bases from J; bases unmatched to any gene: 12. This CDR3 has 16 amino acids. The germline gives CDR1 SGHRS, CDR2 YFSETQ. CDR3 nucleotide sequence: TGCGCCAGCAGCTTGAGTGTGCAGGGGGCAGATGTAAAACTGTTTTTT. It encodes CASSLSVQGADVKLFF.

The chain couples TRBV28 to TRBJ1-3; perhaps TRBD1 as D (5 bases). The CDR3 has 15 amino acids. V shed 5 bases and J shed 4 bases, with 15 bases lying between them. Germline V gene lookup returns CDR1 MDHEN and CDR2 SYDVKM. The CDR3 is CASSLSVRGGNTIYF. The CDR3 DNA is TGTGCCAGCAGTCTCTCGGTTAGGGGAGGAAACACCATATATTTT. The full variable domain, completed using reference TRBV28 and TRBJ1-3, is DVKVTQSSRYLVKRTGEKVFLECVQDMDHENMFWYRQDPGLGLRLIYFSYDVKMKEKGDIPEGYSVSREKKERFSLILESASTNQTSMYLCASSLSVRGGNTIYFGEGSWLTVV.

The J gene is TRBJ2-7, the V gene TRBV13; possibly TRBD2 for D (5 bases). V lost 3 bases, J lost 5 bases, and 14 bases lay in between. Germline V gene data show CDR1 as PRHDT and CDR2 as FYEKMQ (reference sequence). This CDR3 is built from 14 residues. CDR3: CASSFFSGRNEQYF. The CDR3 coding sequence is TGTGCCAGCAGCTTCTTCTCGGGAAGGAACGAGCAGTACTTC. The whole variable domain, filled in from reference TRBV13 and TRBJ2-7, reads AAGVIQSPRHLIKEKRETATLKCYPIPRHDTVYWYQQGPGQDPQFLISFYEKMQSDKGSIPDRFSAQQFSDYHSELNMSSLELGDSALYFCASSFFSGRNEQYFGPGTRLTVT.

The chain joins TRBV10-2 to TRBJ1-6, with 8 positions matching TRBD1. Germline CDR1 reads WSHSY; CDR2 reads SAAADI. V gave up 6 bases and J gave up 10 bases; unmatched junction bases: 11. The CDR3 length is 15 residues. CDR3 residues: CASREGGTGQSPLHF. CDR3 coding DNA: TGCGCCAGCAGGGAAGGGGGGACAGGACAATCACCCCTCCACTTT.

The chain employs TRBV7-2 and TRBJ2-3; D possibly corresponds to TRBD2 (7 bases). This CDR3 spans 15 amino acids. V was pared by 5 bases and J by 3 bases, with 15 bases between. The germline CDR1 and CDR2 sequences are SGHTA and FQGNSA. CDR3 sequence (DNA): TGTGCCAGCAGCCCTCGGGGGGCTTTAACAGATACGCAGTATTTT. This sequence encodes CASSPRGALTDTQYF.

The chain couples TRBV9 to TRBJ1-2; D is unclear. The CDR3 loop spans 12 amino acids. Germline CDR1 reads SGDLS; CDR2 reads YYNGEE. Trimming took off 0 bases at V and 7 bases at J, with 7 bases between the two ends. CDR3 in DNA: TGTGCCAGCAGCGTAGGCAGTTTTGGCTACACCTTC. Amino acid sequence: CASSVGSFGYTF.

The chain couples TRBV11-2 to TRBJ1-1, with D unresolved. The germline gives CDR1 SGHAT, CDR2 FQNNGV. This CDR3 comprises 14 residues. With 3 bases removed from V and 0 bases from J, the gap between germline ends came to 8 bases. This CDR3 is CASSLFGLNTEAFF. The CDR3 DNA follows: TGTGCCAGCAGCTTGTTCGGGTTGAACACTGAAGCTTTCTTT.

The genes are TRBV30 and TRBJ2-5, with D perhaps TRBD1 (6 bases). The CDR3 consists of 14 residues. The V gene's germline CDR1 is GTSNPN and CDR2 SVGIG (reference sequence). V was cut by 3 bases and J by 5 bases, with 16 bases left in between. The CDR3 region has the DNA TGTGCCTGGAGGCCGGGACAACTCCGGGAGACCCAGTACTTC. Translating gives CAWRPGQLRETQYF.

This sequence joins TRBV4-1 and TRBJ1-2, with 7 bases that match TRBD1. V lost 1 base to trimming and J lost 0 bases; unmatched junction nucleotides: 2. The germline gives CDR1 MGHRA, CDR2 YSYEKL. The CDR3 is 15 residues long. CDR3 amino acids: CASSQGQGANYGYTF. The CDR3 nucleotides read TGCGCCAGCAGCCAAGGACAGGGAGCTAACTATGGCTACACCTTC.

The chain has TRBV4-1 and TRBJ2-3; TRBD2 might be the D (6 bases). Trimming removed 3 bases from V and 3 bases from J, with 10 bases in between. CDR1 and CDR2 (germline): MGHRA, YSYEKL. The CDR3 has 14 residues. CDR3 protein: CASSHPGGTDTQYF. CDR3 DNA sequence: TGCGCCAGCAGCCACCCCGGGGGTACAGATACGCAGTATTTT.

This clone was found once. The CDR3 loop is CASSFNRNTEAFF. Written as DNA, the CDR3 is TGCGCCAGCAGCTTCAACAGGAACACTGAAGCTTTCTTT. The chain combines TRBV5-1 with TRBJ1-1; D remains ambiguous. Germline values: CDR1 SGHRS, CDR2 YFSETQ. The CDR3 runs to 13 residues. Deletions cut 2 bases from V and 1 base from J, with 6 bases between.

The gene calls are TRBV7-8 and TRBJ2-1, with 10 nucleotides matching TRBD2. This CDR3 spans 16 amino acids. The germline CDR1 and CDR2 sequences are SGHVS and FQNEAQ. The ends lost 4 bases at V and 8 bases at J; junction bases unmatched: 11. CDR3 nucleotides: TGTGCCAGCAGCTCCCGACTAGCGGGTCGGAGTGATGAGCAGTTCTTC. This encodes CASSSRLAGRSDEQFF.

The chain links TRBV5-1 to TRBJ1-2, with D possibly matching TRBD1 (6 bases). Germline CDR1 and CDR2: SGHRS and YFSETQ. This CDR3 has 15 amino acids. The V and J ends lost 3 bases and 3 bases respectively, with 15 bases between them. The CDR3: CASSYSGAADYGYTF. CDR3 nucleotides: TGCGCCAGCAGCTACTCAGGGGCGGCGGACTATGGCTACACCTTC.

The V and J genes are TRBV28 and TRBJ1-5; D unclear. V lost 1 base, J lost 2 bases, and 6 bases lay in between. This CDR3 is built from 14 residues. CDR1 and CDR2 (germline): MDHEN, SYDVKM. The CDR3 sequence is CASSLSGGNQPQHF. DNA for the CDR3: TGTGCCAGCAGTTTATCCGGGGGCAATCAGCCCCAGCATTTT.

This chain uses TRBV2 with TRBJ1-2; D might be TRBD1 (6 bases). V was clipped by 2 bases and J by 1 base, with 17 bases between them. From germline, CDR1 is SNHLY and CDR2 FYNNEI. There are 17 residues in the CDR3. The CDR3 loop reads CASSETSDSTFNYGYTF. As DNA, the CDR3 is TGTGCCAGCAGTGAAACCTCGGACAGTACTTTTAACTATGGCTACACCTTC.

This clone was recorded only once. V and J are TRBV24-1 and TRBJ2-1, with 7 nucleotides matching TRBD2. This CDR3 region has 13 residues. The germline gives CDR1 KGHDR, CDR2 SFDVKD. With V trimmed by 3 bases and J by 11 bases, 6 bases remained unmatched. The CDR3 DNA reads TGTGCCACCAGTGATGGGAGGGGCTCCCAGCAGTTCTTC. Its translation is CATSDGRGSQQFF.